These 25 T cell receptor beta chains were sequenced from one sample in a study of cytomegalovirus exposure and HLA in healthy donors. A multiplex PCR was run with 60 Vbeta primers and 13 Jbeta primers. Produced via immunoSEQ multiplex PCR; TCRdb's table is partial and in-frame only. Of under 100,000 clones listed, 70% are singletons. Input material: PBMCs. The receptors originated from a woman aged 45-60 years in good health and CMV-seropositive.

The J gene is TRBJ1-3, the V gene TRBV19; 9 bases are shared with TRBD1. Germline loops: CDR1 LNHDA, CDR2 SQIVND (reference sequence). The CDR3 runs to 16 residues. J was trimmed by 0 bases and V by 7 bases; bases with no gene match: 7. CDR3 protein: CASIGTGTFSGNTIYF. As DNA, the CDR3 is TGTGCCAGTATTGGGACAGGGACCTTCTCTGGAAACACCATATATTTT.

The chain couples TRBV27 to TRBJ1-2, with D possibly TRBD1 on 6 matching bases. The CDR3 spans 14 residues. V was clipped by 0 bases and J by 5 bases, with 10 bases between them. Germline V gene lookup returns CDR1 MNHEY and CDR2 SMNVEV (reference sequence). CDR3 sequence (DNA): TGTGCCAGCAGTTTATCAGGGGGAGGGTATGGCTACACCTTC. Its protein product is CASSLSGGGYGYTF.

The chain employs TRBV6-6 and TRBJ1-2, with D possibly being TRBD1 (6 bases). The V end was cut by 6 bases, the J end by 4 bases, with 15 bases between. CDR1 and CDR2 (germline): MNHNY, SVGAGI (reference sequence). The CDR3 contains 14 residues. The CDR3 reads CASSRGGESYGYTF. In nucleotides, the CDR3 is TGTGCCAGCAGCCGAGGGGGGGAATCCTATGGCTACACCTTC.

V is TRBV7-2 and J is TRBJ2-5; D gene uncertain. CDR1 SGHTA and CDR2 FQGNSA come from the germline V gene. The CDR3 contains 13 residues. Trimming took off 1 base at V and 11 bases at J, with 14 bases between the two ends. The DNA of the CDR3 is TGTGCCAGCAGCTTAGTGTGGGCGATAGAGCAGTACTTC. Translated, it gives CASSLVWAIEQYF.

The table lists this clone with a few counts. CDR3 coding DNA: TGTGCCAGTAGTATAGAAAACAGGAACACTGAAGCTTTCTTT. Encoded protein: CASSIENRNTEAFF. V gene TRBV19 combines with J gene TRBJ1-1; D is ambiguous. This CDR3 spans 14 amino acids. Germline V gives CDR1 LNHDA, CDR2 SQIVND (reference sequence). Deletions cut 0 bases from V and 1 base from J, with 6 bases between.

The CDR3 reads CASSYSTGIISYEQYF. The CDR3 DNA reads as TGTGCCAGCAGTTACTCTACAGGGATCATCTCCTACGAGCAGTACTTC. The chain has TRBV6-6 and TRBJ2-7, with D possibly matching TRBD1 (6 bases). The germline V gene has CDR1 MNHNY and CDR2 SVGAGI (reference sequence). Trimming stripped 0 bases from V and 0 bases from J, with 12 bases between. The CDR3 consists of 16 residues.

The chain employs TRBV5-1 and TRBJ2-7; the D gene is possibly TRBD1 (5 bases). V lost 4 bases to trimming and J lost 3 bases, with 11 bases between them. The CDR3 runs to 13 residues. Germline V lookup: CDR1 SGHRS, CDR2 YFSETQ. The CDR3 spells CASSLREFYEQYF. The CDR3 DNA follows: TGCGCCAGCAGCCTCAGGGAATTCTACGAGCAGTACTTC.

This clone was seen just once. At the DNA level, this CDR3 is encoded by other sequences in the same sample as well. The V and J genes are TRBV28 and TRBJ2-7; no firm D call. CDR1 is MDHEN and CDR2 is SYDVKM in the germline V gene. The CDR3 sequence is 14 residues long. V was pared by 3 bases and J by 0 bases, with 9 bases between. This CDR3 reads CASSFVLSSYEQYF. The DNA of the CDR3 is TGTGCCAGCAGTTTCGTGTTGAGCTCCTACGAGCAGTACTTC.

The CDR3, as DNA: TGTGCCAGCAGGGAACAGGGACCCTATGGCTACACCTTC. This gives the protein CASREQGPYGYTF. J is TRBJ1-2 and V is TRBV28; D possibly corresponds to TRBD1 (6 bases). The V end lost 6 bases, the J end lost 4 bases, and 12 bases lay between the germline ends. CDR3 length: 13 amino acids. Germline loops: CDR1 MDHEN, CDR2 SYDVKM.

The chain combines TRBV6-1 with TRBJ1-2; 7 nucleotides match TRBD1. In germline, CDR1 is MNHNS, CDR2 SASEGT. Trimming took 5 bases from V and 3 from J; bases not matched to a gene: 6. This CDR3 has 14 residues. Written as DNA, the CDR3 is TGTGCCAGCAGTCGCCAAGGACAGGACTATGGCTACACCTTC. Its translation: CASSRQGQDYGYTF.

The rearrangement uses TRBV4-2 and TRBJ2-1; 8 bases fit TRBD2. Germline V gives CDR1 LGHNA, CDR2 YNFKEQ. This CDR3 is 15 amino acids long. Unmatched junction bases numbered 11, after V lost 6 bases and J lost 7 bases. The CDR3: CASRGTAGEGNEQFF. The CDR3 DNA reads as TGTGCCAGCAGGGGCACAGCGGGAGAAGGTAATGAGCAGTTCTTC.

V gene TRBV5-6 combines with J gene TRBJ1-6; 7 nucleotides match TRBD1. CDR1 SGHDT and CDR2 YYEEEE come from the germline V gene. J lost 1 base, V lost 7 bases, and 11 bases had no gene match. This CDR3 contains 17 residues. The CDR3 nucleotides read TGTGCCAGCGGGACCACGAGGGGGCTATCCTATAATTCACCCCTCCACTTT. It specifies CASGTTRGLSYNSPLHF.

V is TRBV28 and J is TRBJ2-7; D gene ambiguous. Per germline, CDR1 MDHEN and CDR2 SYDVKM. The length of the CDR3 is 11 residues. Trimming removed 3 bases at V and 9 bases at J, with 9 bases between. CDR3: CASSLVESQYF. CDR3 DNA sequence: TGTGCCAGCAGTTTGGTTGAGTCGCAGTACTTC.

The CDR3: CASSTPGGQETQYF. CDR3 nucleotides: TGTGCCAGTAGTACCCCCGGCGGCCAAGAGACCCAGTACTTC. The chain carries TRBV19 and TRBJ2-5, with D unclear. Looked up from germline, CDR1 is LNHDA and CDR2 is SQIVND (reference sequence). The ends were cut back, 4 bases at V and 1 base at J, with 10 bases in the middle. The CDR3 sequence is 14 residues long.

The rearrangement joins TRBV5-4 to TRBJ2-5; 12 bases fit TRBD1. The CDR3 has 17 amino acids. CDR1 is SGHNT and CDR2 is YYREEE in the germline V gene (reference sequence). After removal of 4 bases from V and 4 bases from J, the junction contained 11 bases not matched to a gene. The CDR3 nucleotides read TGTGCCAGCAGCCTACCGGGACAGGGGGCGCCTGGAGAGACCCAGTACTTC. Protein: CASSLPGQGAPGETQYF.

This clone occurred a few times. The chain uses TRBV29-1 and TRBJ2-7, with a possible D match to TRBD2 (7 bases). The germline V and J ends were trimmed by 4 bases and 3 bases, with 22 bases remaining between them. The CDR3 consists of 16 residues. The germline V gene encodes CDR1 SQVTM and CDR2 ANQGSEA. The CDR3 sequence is CSVGTLRGGLGYEQYF. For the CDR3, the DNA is TGCAGCGTTGGAACCCTGAGGGGGGGCCTAGGCTACGAGCAGTACTTC.

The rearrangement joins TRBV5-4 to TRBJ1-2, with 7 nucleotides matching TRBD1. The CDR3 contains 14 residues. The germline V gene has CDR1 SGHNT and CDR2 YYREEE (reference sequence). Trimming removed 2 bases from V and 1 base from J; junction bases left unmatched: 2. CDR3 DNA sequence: TGTGCCAGCAGCTTAACAGGGGTTAACTATGGCTACACCTTC. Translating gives CASSLTGVNYGYTF.

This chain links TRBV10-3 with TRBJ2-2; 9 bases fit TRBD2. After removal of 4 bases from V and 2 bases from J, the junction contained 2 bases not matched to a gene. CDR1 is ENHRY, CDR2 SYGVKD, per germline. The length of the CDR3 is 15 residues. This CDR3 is CAISGTSANTGELFF. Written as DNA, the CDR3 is TGTGCCATCAGTGGGACTAGCGCTAACACCGGGGAGCTGTTTTTT.

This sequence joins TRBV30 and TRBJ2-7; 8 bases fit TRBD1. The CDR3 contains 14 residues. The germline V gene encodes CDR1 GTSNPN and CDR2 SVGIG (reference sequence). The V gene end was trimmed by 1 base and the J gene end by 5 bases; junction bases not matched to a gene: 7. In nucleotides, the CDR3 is TGTGCCTGGAGTGGGGGGACAGGATTCGACGAGCAGTACTTC. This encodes CAWSGGTGFDEQYF.

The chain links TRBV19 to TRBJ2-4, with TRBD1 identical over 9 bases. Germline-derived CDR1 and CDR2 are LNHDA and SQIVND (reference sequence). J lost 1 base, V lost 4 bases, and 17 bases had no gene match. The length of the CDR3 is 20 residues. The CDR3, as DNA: TGTGCCAGTAGTAAAGGCCGGGGGACAGGGACAATGGGGGCCAAAAACATTCAGTACTTC. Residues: CASSKGRGTGTMGAKNIQYF.

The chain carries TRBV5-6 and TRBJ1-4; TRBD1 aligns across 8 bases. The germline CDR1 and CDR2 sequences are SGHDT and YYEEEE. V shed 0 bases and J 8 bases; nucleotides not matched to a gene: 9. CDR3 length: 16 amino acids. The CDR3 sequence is CASSLVAGGLSEKLFF. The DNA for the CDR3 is TGTGCCAGCAGCTTGGTGGCAGGGGGCCTCTCGGAAAAACTGTTTTTT.

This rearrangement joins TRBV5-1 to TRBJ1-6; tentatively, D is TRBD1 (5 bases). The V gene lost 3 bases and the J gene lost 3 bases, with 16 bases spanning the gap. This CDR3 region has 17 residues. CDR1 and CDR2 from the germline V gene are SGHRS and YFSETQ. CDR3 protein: CASSWGTPPGYNSPLHF. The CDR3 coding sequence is TGCGCCAGCAGCTGGGGGACTCCTCCGGGCTATAATTCACCCCTCCACTTT.

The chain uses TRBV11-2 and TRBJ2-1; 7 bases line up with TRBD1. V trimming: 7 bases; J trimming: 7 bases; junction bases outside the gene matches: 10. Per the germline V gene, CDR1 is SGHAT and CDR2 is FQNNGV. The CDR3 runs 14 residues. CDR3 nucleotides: TGTGCCAGCACGCACCAACAGGGGAAGAATGAGCAGTTCTTC. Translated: CASTHQQGKNEQFF.

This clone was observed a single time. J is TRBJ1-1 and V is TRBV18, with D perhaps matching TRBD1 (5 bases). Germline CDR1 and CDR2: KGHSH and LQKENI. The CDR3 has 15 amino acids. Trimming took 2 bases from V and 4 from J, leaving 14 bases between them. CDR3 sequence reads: CASSPVAPGFTEAFF. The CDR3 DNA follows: TGTGCCAGCTCACCAGTTGCCCCAGGGTTCACTGAAGCTTTCTTT. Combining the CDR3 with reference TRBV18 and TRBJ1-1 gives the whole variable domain NAGVMQNPRHLVRRRGQEARLRCSPMKGHSHVYWYRQLPEEGLKFMVYLQKENIIDESGMPKERFSAEFPKEGPSILRIQQVVRGDSAAYFCASSPVAPGFTEAFFGQGTRLTVV.

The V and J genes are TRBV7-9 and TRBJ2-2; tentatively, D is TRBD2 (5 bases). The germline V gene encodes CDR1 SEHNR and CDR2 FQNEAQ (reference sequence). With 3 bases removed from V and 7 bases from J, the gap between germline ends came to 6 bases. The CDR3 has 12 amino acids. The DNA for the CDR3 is TGTGCCAGCAGCTTTGGGAGCGGGGAGCTGTTTTTT. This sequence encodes CASSFGSGELFF.